The rows below give T cell receptor beta chains drawn from one sample of a study of T cells in Graves' hyperthyroidism and ophthalmopathy. TCRdb re-analysed the multiplex PCR reads in MiXCR, keeping a single row per CDR3 protein. The data show about 590,000 distinct CDR3 sequences, 12% to 15% seen once. The sample was blood. The receptor set was obtained from a woman aged 18-35 years with Graves' ophthalmopathy. Both conserved end residues are part of each CDR3. A D gene is named only where the DNA matches it firmly. The size entry is marked missing in some rows and otherwise reads once, few, many or a size class.

>many|TRBJ2-3|.|TRBV28
TGTGCCAGCGGCTACGGTACGCAGTATTTT
CASGYGTQYF
>many|TRBJ2-7|.|TRBV27
TGTGCCAGCAGCAAAAGCTCCTACGAGCAGTACTTC
CASSKSSYEQYF
>few|TRBJ2-3|.|TRBV11-3
TGTGCCAGCAGCTCGGCCGGGACTCAACGGGATACGCAGTATTTT
CASSSAGTQRDTQYF
>many|TRBJ2-5|.|TRBV11-2
TGTGCCAGCAGCTCATTAGCGGCAAGAGACACCCAGTACTTC
CASSSLAARDTQYF
>many|TRBJ2-7|.|TRBV27
TGTGCCAGCAGTTTACCGGGCTCCCCTACCCTCGTCGAGCAGTACTTC
CASSLPGSPTLVEQYF
>many|TRBJ2-1|.|TRBV10-3
TGTGCCATCAGTGACTGGTCTAATTCTTACAATGAGCAGTTCTTC
CAISDWSNSYNEQFF
>many|TRBJ1-1|.|TRBV28
TGTGCCAGCAGTTTACCCGCAGGGGTGAACACTGAAGCTTTCTTT
CASSLPAGVNTEAFF
>.|TRBJ2-5|TRBD1|TRBV24-1
TGTGCCACCAGTGTCCCGGGACAGTACCAAGAGACCCAGTACTTC
CATSVPGQYQETQYF
>many|TRBJ2-2|.|TRBV7-2
TGTGCCAGCAGCTTAGCCAAAGGCACCGGGGAGCTGTTTTTT
CASSLAKGTGELFF
>.|TRBJ1-1|.|TRBV7-2
TGTGCCAGCAGCGTCGACAGTGAAGCTTTCTTT
CASSVDSEAFF
>many|TRBJ2-3|.|TRBV20-1
TGCAGTGTTCTAGGTCTGACAGATACGCAGTATTTT
CSVLGLTDTQYF
>many|TRBJ2-7|.|TRBV3-1
TGTGCCAGCAGCCAAGGATCGGGAGCCTTGGACGAGCAGTACTTC
CASSQGSGALDEQYF
>.|TRBJ1-5|TRBD1|TRBV27
TGTGCCAGCAGGAGGGACAGAATTAGCAATCAGCCCCAGCATTTT
CASRRDRISNQPQHF
>few|TRBJ2-3|TRBD2|TRBV20-1
TGCAGTGCTAGAGGACTAGCGGGAGGTGATACGCAGTATTTT
CSARGLAGGDTQYF
>many|TRBJ2-1|TRBD2|TRBV7-2
TGTGCCAGCAGCCTCTGGAGCGGGGGCGGAAATGAGCAGTTCTTC
CASSLWSGGGNEQFF
>many|TRBJ2-1|TRBD2|TRBV12-3/TRBV12-4
TGTGCCAGCAGTTTGGAGACTAGCGGGAGAGAGGATAATGAGCAGTTCTTC
CASSLETSGREDNEQFF
>.|TRBJ2-2|TRBD2|TRBV7-9
TGTGCCAGCAGCTTAAGTCTAGCGGGAGAATACGGGGAGCTGTTTTTT
CASSLSLAGEYGELFF
>.|TRBJ2-2|TRBD1|TRBV19
TGTGCCAGTAGTATAGGACAGGGTTCAACCGGGGAGCTGTTTTTT
CASSIGQGSTGELFF
>many|TRBJ1-4|.|TRBV20-1
TGCAGTGCTAGCCCACAGGGTTTACGTGAAAAACTGTTTTTT
CSASPQGLREKLFF
>.|TRBJ1-4|.|TRBV7-8
TGTGCCAGCAGCTTAGGGTCGGCGGGGTGGAATCCAACTAATGAAAAACTGTTTTTT
CASSLGSAGWNPTNEKLFF
>.|TRBJ1-6|.|TRBV7-9
TGTGCCAGCGGCCCACTCTATAATTCACCCCTCCACTTT
CASGPLYNSPLHF
>many|TRBJ2-1|TRBD2|TRBV29-1
TGCAGCGTCGCACGACTAGCGGGAGGAAATGAGCAGTTCTTC
CSVARLAGGNEQFF
>many|TRBJ2-5|.|TRBV12-3/TRBV12-4
TGTGCCAGCACGAGACAGGGAGGACAAGAGACCCAGTACTTC
CASTRQGGQETQYF
>many|TRBJ2-7|.|TRBV2
TGTGCCAGCACTGTCCTGGCTGTCTCCTACGAGCAGTACTTC
CASTVLAVSYEQYF
>many|TRBJ2-3|.|TRBV28
TGTGCCAGCATCGCTCAGGGTTTCGCAGATACGCAGTATTTT
CASIAQGFADTQYF
>many|TRBJ2-7|.|TRBV6-1
TGTGCCAGCACCTATGCCCGGGGACACTCCTACGAGCAGTACTTC
CASTYARGHSYEQYF
>.|TRBJ2-5|.|TRBV5-4
TGTGCCAGCAGCTTGAAGCAATCGGGAGTCCCGTACTTC
CASSLKQSGVPYF
>.|TRBJ1-3|.|TRBV4-3
TGCGCCAGCAGCCAGTCCCGGGACACCTCTGGAAACACCATATATTTT
CASSQSRDTSGNTIYF
>.|TRBJ2-2|.|TRBV11-2
TGTGCCAGCAGCTTAGAAGTCCACACCGGGGAGCTGTTTTTT
CASSLEVHTGELFF
>many|TRBJ2-7|.|TRBV7-9
TGTGCCAGCAGCTGGGTGTCGACGGCCTCCGAGCAGTACTTC
CASSWVSTASEQYF
>once|TRBJ1-1|TRBD1|TRBV20-1
TGCAGTGCCGAGGACAGGGCTAACACTGAAGCTTTCTTT
CSAEDRANTEAFF
>many|TRBJ2-5|.|TRBV14
TGTGCCAGCAGCCAAGTTCTACCCCGGGAGACCCAGTACTTC
CASSQVLPRETQYF
>many|TRBJ2-7|.|TRBV29-1
TGCAGCGTTGAGAGGCAGGGTGAATTTGCCTACGAGCAGTACTTC
CSVERQGEFAYEQYF
>few|TRBJ1-5|TRBD1|TRBV20-1
TGCAGTGCTGGGGACAGGGGTGGAAGCAATCAGCCCCAGCATTTT
CSAGDRGGSNQPQHF
>many|TRBJ2-3|TRBD1|TRBV20-1
TGCAGTGCAAGAACAGGGGGAGTCCCAGATACGCAGTATTTT
CSARTGGVPDTQYF
>.|TRBJ2-3|TRBD1|TRBV10-1
TGCGCCAGCAGTGAATCGACAGGGGGCTGGACAGATACGCAGTATTTT
CASSESTGGWTDTQYF
>.|TRBJ2-1|.|TRBV27
TGTGCCAGCAGTCCCCCGGGGCCCCTCTACAATGAGCAGTTCTTC
CASSPPGPLYNEQFF
>many|TRBJ1-5|.|TRBV30
TGTGCCTGGAGCCCCCCCCGTGTGGCCAAGAATCAGCCCCAGCATTTT
CAWSPPRVAKNQPQHF
>.|TRBJ1-2|TRBD1|TRBV11-3
TGTGCCAGCAGCGCGATTGGACAGGGGAGTGGATTATGGCTACATTTC
CASSAIGQGSGLWLHF
>once|TRBJ2-1|TRBD2|TRBV18
TGTGCCAGCTCACCACCGGGACTAGAGAACAATGAGCAGTTCTTC
CASSPPGLENNEQFF
>.|TRBJ2-5|TRBD1|TRBV27
TGTGCCAGCAGTCCCGGGACAGTCCGTGGGACCCAGTACTTC
CASSPGTVRGTQYF